The clone carrying this T cell receptor (beta chain) occurred once. The data derive from a study of blood T cell repertoires in COVID-19. Authors' analysis steps: Reference gene primers were amplified, and this amplification served to estimate nucleated cell counts. Assay: immunoSEQ multiplex PCR; the TCRdb copy retains only in-frame clones and omits some. The V and J calls and clone size are taken from that table; D and trimming were inferred from the DNA. The table includes fewer than 110,000 clones, around 85% detected once. Germline V gives CDR1 MNHEY, CDR2 SMNVEV (reference sequence). The CDR3 spans 15 residues. V gave up 3 bases and J gave up 6 bases; unmatched junction bases: 8.

Specimen: peripheral blood. The chain employs TRBV27 and TRBJ1-1; 9 positions agree with TRBD1. The sequence was obtained from a woman between 65 and 79 years old with active or convalescent COVID-19. The CDR3 loop is CASSLYKGQGPEAFF. The CDR3 DNA follows: TGTGCCAGCAGTTTGTACAAGGGACAGGGCCCTGAAGCTTTCTTT.